The rows below give T cell receptor beta chains drawn from one sample of a study of T cell repertoires in cytomegalovirus infection. TCRdb ran MiXCR on the reads and lists one entry per CDR3 protein. Of around 140,000 distinct CDR3 sequences in the sample, about 6% are singletons; the top ten hold about a sixth. Sequenced material: PBMCs. Every receptor here comes from a human donor in good health (CMV status not recorded). Some clones in this sample may be carry-over from other donors' samples. Both conserved end residues are trimmed from each CDR3. Fields, in order: V gene, D gene, CDR3 protein. A D gene is named only where the DNA matches it firmly.

>TRBV7-2|TRBD2
ASSYRRGGQETQY
>TRBV9|NA
ASSVAQRGNEQF
>TRBV10-3|NA
AISVGGNTEAF
>TRBV7-3|NA
ASSRDNSNTEAF
>TRBV7-8|NA
ASSYRSLNTEAF
>TRBV29-1|NA
SVAALQDTGELF
>TRBV7-9|NA
ASSFSAGEAF
>TRBV7-6|TRBD2
ASSPRTSPQETQY
>TRBV10-3|NA
AISPIPDTAGGYT
>TRBV7-3|NA
ASSSSGTQGNEQF
>TRBV7-2|TRBD2
ASSLDVSGSLAKNIQY
>TRBV2|NA
ASSEVLASVGTNIQY
>TRBV2|NA
ASSAWTARQEKLF
>TRBV20-1|TRBD2
SARGAPGLAGQETQY
>TRBV9|NA
ASSADTNNYNSPLH
>TRBV7-2|NA
ASSLRRGGSSYEQY
>TRBV28|TRBD1
ASSLDRGPQPQH
>TRBV6-2/TRBV6-3|NA
ASSYGAAYEQY
>TRBV18|TRBD1
ASSQARDRNTEAF
>TRBV6-6|TRBD1
ASSAQGAGNQPQH
>TRBV7-2|NA
ASSFGRLTEAF
>TRBV28|NA
ASSFQGHEQF
>TRBV19|TRBD1
ASSSTGGNYGYT
>TRBV28|NA
ASSLSNYGYT
>TRBV7-2|NA
ASSRTGPSSYEQY
>TRBV11-2|NA
ASSLARTVTYEQY
>TRBV7-9|TRBD1
ASSLAGTGNLGQY
>TRBV13|NA
ASSSLTETNYGYT
>TRBV3-1|NA
ASSQDSGGPYNEQF
>TRBV7-8|NA
ASSLAPPSVGYEQY
>TRBV12-3/TRBV12-4|NA
ASSAGVEAF
>TRBV20-1|NA
SGRVGGVVIDDTQY
>TRBV29-1|NA
SGLNPRSMNTEAF
>TRBV28|TRBD2
ASSSLGVSGEETQY
>TRBV6-2/TRBV6-3|NA
ASSYDRKTFSGANVLT
>TRBV4-1|TRBD2
ASSQEGPGGSYNEQF
>TRBV4-3|TRBD1
ASSQVWDRGQETQY
>TRBV5-6|NA
ASSLYREAFGDTEAF
>TRBV7-2|NA
ASSLAAYRVQAF
>TRBV28|NA
ASRPNVDIYEQY
>TRBV6-2/TRBV6-3|NA
ASSYSVLGSGEQY
>TRBV7-2|NA
ASSLVVWGTEQF
>TRBV19|TRBD2
ASAPGSGGQETQY
>TRBV19|TRBD2
ASTRLAGSGELF
>TRBV7-2|TRBD2
ASSTTGGAGETQY
>TRBV6-2/TRBV6-3|TRBD1
ASSHLLDRLDGYT
>TRBV7-8|TRBD1
ASSRTGANEKLF
>TRBV27|NA
ASSLRRFGGYT
>TRBV7-9|NA
ASSPPGTGELF
>TRBV5-1|NA
ASSPSRVTNTGELF
>TRBV7-2|TRBD1
ASSKRGQTDNQPQH
>TRBV11-2|NA
ASNLGASTDTQY
>TRBV28|TRBD1
ASSFGDRGWHTEAF
>TRBV19|NA
ATQDHGYT
>TRBV28|TRBD1
ASSDQTGIYGYT
>TRBV7-3|NA
ASSLQGGRQF
>TRBV5-1|NA
ASTGVYGTGELF
>TRBV7-2|NA
ASSLDPGSEKLF
>TRBV7-2|NA
ASSLVSDNYNEQF
>TRBV7-2|TRBD2
ASRIAGYNEQF